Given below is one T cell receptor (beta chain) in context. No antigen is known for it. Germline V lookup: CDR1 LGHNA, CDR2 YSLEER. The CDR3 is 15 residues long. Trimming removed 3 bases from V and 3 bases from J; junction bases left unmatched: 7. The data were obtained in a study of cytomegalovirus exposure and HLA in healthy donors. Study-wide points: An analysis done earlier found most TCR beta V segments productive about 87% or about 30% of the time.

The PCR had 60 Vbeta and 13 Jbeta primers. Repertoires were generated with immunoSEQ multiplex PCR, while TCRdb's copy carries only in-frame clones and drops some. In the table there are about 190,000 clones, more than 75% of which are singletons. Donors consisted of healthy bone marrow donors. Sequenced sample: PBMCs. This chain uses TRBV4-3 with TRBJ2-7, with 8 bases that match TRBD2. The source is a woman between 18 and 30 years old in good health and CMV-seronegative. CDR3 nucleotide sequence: TGCGCCAGCAGCCATCTCCCGGGGGGGGACTACGAGCAGTACTTC. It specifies CASSHLPGGDYEQYF.